The next 5 T cell receptor beta chains were all read from a single sample in a study of T cell repertoires in aging, cancer and after chemotherapy. A mixed TRB-A/B primer pool amplified rearranged TRB by multiplex touch-down PCR. TCRdb reanalysed the multiplex PCR reads using MiXCR and keeps one entry per CDR3 protein. The sample records around 15,000 distinct CDR3 sequences, approximately 50% being singletons. TCR beta rearrangements were amplified from peripheral blood genomic DNA. Sequencing used blood. Every receptor here comes from a human donor in good health.

The chain recombines TRBV29-1 with TRBJ2-1; 15 nucleotides align to TRBD2. The V gene end was trimmed by 6 bases and the J gene end by 8 bases; junction bases not matched to a gene: 2. From germline, CDR1 is SQVTM and CDR2 ANQGSEA. The CDR3 totals 13 residues. CDR3 sequence (DNA): TGCAGCGTCCGGACTAGCGGGAGGGATGAGCAGTTCTTC. Translating it yields CSVRTSGRDEQFF.

The gene calls are TRBV6-1 and TRBJ2-7; 9 bases are a match to TRBD1. The CDR3 has 12 residues. Germline-derived CDR1 and CDR2 are MNHNS and SASEGT. The J segment lost 5 bases and the V segment lost 11 bases, leaving 7 bases of the junction unmatched. The CDR3 DNA is TGTGCCTGGATGGGACAGGGACACGAGCAGTACTTC. It encodes CAWMGQGHEQYF.

The CDR3 DNA is TGTGCCAGTAGTATAGATCGGGGGACGAGCACAGATACGCAGTATTTT. Translated: CASSIDRGTSTDTQYF. The chain employs TRBV19 and TRBJ2-3; D might be TRBD2 (6 bases). The V gene lost 0 bases and the J gene lost 0 bases, with 10 bases spanning the gap. CDR1 LNHDA and CDR2 SQIVND come from the germline V gene (reference sequence). The CDR3 runs to 16 residues.

This sequence joins TRBV12-3 or TRBV12-4 and TRBJ2-2, with D unclear. The length of the CDR3 is 15 residues. Trimming removed 6 bases from V and 4 bases from J, with 15 bases in between. The CDR3 DNA reads TGTGCCAGCAGCCTCCAAGGCCCCCCCACCGGGGAGCTGTTTTTT. Amino acid sequence: CASSLQGPPTGELFF.

The chain uses TRBV13 and TRBJ2-7, with unresolved D. The germline V and J ends were trimmed by 3 bases and 2 bases, with 5 bases remaining between them. CDR3 length: 12 amino acids. Germline CDR1 reads PRHDT; CDR2 reads FYEKMQ (reference sequence). CDR3 residues: CASSLSTYEQYF. The CDR3 DNA reads TGTGCCAGCAGCTTGTCCACCTACGAGCAGTACTTC. The whole variable domain, remainder taken from reference TRBV13 and TRBJ2-7, is AAGVIQSPRHLIKEKRETATLKCYPIPRHDTVYWYQQGPGQDPQFLISFYEKMQSDKGSIPDRFSAQQFSDYHSELNMSSLELGDSALYFCASSLSTYEQYFGPGTRLTVT.